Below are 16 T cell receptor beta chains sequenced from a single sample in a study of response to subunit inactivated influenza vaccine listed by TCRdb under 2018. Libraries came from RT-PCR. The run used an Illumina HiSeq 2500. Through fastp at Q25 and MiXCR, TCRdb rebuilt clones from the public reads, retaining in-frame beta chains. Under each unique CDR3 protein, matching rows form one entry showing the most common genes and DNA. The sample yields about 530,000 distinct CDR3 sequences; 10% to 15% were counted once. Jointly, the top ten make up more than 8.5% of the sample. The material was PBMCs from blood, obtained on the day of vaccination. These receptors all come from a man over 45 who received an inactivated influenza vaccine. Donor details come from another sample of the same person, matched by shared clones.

This chain's CDR3 is CASTEADNEQFF. The DNA for the CDR3 is TGTGCCAGCACAGAGGCTGATAATGAGCAGTTCTTC. V is TRBV2 and J is TRBJ2-1; D is unclear. Germline lookup yields CDR1 SNHLY and CDR2 FYNNEI. V lost 7 bases, J lost 7 bases, and 11 bases lay in between. The CDR3 loop spans 12 amino acids.

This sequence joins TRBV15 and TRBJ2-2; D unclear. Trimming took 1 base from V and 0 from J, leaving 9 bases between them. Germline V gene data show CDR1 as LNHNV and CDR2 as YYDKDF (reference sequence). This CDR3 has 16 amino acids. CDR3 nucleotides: TGTGCCACCAGCAGAGGCAGGAACGCGAACACCGGGGAGCTGTTTTTT. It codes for CATSRGRNANTGELFF.

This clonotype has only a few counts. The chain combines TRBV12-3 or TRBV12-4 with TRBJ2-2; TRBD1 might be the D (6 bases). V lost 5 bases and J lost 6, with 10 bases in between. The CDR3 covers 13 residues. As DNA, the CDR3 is TGTGCCAGCAGTACAGGGTGGGCCGGGGAGCTGTTTTTT. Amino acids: CASSTGWAGELFF.

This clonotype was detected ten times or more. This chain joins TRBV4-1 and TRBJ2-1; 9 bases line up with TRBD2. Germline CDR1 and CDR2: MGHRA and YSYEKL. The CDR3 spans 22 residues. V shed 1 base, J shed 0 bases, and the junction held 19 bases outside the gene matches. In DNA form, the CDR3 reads TGCGCCAGCAGCCAAGTTGCCCCCCTCTTAGCGGGAGAGGTAAGCTCCTACAATGAGCAGTTCTTC. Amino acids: CASSQVAPLLAGEVSSYNEQFF.

The CDR3 here is CAWRWGAGKRTDTQYF. The CDR3 coding sequence is TGTGCCTGGAGGTGGGGGGCAGGCAAACGCACAGATACGCAGTATTTT. The J gene is TRBJ2-3, the V gene TRBV30; D tentatively reads TRBD1 or TRBD2 (6 bases each). V dropped 3 bases and J dropped 1 base, with 17 bases sitting between them. The CDR3 has 16 amino acids. Germline assignment: CDR1 GTSNPN and CDR2 SVGIG (reference sequence). Variable domain in full (rest from reference TRBV30 and TRBJ2-3): SQTIHQWPATLVQPVGSPLSLECTVEGTSNPNLYWYRQAAGRGLQLLFYSVGIGQISSEVPQNLSASRPQDRQFILSSKKLLLSDSGFYLCAWRWGAGKRTDTQYFGPGTRLTVL.

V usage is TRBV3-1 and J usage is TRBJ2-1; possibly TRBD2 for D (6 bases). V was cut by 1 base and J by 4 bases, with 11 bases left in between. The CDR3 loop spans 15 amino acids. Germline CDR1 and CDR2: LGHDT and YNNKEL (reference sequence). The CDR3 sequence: CASSQGTIYYNEQFF. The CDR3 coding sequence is TGTGCCAGCAGCCAAGGGACTATCTATTACAATGAGCAGTTCTTC.

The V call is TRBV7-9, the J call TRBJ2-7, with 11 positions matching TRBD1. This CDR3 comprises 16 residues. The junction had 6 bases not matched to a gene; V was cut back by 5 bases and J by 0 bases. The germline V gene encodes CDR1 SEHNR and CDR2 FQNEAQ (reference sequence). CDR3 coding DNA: TGTGCCAGCAGCGTCCCCGGGACAGGGGGCTCCTACGAGCAGTACTTC. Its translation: CASSVPGTGGSYEQYF.

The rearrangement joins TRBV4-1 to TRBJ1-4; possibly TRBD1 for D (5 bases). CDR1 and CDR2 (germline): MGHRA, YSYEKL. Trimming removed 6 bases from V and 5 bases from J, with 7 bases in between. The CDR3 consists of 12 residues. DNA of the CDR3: TGCGCCAGCAGGAGGGGAAATGAAAAACTGTTTTTT. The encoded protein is CASRRGNEKLFF.

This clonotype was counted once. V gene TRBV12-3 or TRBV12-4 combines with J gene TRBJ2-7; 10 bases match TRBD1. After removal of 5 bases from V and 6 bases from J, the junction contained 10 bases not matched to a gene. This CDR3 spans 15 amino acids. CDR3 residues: CASSRQGAGRSEQYF. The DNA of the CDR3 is TGTGCCAGCAGTCGACAGGGGGCCGGCCGGAGCGAGCAGTACTTC.

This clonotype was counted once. This CDR3 is CASRADRGSYEQYF. DNA of the CDR3: TGTGCCAGCAGAGCGGACAGGGGCTCCTACGAGCAGTACTTC. The V gene is TRBV7-6, the J gene TRBJ2-7; TRBD1 agrees at 9 bases. Trimming at V came to 6 bases and at J to 0 bases, leaving 3 bases not matched to a gene. Germline-derived CDR1 and CDR2 are SGHVS and FNYEAQ. The CDR3 length is 14 residues.

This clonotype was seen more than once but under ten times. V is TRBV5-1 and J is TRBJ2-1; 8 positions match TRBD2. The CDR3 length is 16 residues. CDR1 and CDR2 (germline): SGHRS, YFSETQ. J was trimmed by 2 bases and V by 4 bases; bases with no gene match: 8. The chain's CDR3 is CASSLSGGLPYNEQFF. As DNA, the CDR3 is TGCGCCAGCAGCCTAAGCGGGGGCCTCCCCTACAATGAGCAGTTCTTC.

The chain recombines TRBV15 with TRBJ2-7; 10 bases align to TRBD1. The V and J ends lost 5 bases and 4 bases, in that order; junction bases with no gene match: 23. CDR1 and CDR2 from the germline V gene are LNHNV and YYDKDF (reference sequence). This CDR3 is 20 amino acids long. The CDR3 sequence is CATSPINPGQGPKGGYEQYF. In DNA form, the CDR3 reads TGTGCCACCAGCCCGATCAATCCGGGACAGGGGCCTAAAGGTGGGTACGAGCAGTACTTC.

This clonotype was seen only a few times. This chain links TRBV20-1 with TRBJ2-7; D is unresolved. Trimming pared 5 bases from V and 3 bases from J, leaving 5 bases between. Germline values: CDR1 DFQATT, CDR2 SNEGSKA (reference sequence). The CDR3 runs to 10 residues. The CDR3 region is CSASVYEQYF. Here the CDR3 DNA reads TGCAGTGCTTCTGTCTACGAGCAGTACTTC.

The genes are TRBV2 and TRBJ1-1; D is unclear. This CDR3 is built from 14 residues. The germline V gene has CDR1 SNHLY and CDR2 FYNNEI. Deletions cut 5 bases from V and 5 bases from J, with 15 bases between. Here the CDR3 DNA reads TGTGCCAGCAGTCAGAGCCAGGAGGGAACTGAAGCTTTCTTT. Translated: CASSQSQEGTEAFF. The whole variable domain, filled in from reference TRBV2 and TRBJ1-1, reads EPEVTQTPSHQVTQMGQEVILRCVPISNHLYFYWYRQILGQKVEFLVSFYNNEISEKSEIFDDQFSVERPDGSNFTLKIRSTKLEDSAMYFCASSQSQEGTEAFFGQGTRLTVV.

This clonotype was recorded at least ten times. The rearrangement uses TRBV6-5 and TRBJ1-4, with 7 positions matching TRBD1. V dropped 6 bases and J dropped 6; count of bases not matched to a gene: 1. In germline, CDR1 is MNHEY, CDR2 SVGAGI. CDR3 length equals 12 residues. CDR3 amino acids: CASRTGDEKLFF. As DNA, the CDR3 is TGTGCCAGCAGAACAGGGGATGAAAAACTGTTTTTT.

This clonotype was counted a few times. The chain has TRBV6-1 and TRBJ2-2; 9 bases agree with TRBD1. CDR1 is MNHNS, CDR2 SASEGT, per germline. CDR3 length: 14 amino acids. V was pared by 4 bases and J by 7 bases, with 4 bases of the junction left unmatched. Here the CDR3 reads CASSGTGGGGELFF. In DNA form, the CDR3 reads TGTGCCAGCAGTGGAACAGGGGGCGGCGGGGAGCTGTTTTTT.